This TCR beta chain was sequenced in a study of low-dose radiotherapy and immunotherapy resistance in tumors (dated by TCRdb to 2021 to 2024). Concerning the study at large: Patients in Cohort 1 were given 0.5 Gy per fraction every 2 weeks, and the prescribed total PTV dose was 6.5 Gy. In Cohort 2, 1 Gy per fraction was delivered every two weeks, for a total of 13 Gy over 26 weeks. Patients were given nivolumab as a 240 mg flat dose every two weeks and ipilimumab at 1 mg/kg every six weeks, with both drugs delivered intravenously. Intravenous cyclophosphamide at 200 mg/m2 was administered every two weeks, one day ahead of each radiation and immunotherapy administration. Starting on cycle 1 day 1, patients took 300 mg of aspirin by mouth once daily for four cycles. Randomization of trial participants into treatment groups was not performed. The translational analysis covered eight patients: three from the first dose cohort and the first five from the second dose cohort.

The time point label on this specimen signifies: after trial treatment. Per the publication, the treatment or condition label means: LDRT plus nivolumab, ipilimumab, low-dose cyclophosphamide and aspirin (RACIN trial). Donors were enrolled in RACIN, a single-arm phase I dose-escalation trial combining nivolumab, ipilimumab, aspirin, low-dose cyclophosphamide and low-dose radiotherapy. Eligible patients had advanced, TIL-negative solid tumors. Sequenced using an Illumina HiSeq 2500. First-strand cDNA was synthesized with Superscript III and a set of TRAV- and TRBV-specific primers, covering both TCRalpha and TCRbeta chains. TCRs were amplified with Phusion for around 20 PCR cycles using a constant-region primer together with the adapter attached to the V primers. The MessageAmp II aRNA Amplification Kit was used to amplify the isolated mRNA, with in vitro transcription run for about 15 hours at 37 degrees C. mRNA for TCR sequencing was isolated with the Dynabeads mRNA DIRECT Purification Kit. Indexed Illumina adapters were added in a second Phusion PCR of 20 to 30 cycles, after which AMPure XP beads were used to purify the products. Per the source publication's procedure: Using custom Perl scripts, TCR sequences that encoded the same protein were pooled, out-of-frame sequences were dropped, and the abundance of each clonotype was calculated. TCR sequences supported by only a single read were excluded from analysis. Repertoire metrics included Shannon entropy, Gini index, clonality, richness, and frequency of TCRs shared between repertoires. TCRdb reprocessing: public reads trimmed at Q25 with fastp, clones called with MiXCR, in-frame beta chains kept. Rows with one shared CDR3 protein collapse into an entry with the most common genes and DNA. The V and J calls and clone size are TCRdb's, not the authors'. The sample profile shows about 58,000 distinct CDR3 sequences; less than 30% of them were found once. The ten largest clonotypes hold roughly 6.7% of the sample.

Inclusive of the bounding cysteine and phenylalanine, the CDR3 is 16 residues long. Only CDR3 DNA remains: 48 bases, in frame from the first base. The germline V gene gives CDR1 as SGHRS and CDR2 as YFSETQ. The germline V and J ends show losses of 0 bases and 7 bases respectively, and no gene match explains 7 bases of the junction. Points on this clonotype: There is no known antigen for this receptor. The input lacks base qualities; no much larger clone sits a single base away.

The chain is assembled from TRBV5-1 and TRBJ2-7; 13 nucleotides in the junction match TRBD2. The TCR sequence derives from a male donor with prostate cancer. Sequences were derived from PBMCs, sampled after low-dose radiotherapy plus immunotherapy. The encoded CDR3 is CASSLAGTSGIREQYF. The nucleotide sequence reads TGCGCCAGCAGCTTGGCAGGGACTAGCGGGATAAGGGAGCAGTACTTC.